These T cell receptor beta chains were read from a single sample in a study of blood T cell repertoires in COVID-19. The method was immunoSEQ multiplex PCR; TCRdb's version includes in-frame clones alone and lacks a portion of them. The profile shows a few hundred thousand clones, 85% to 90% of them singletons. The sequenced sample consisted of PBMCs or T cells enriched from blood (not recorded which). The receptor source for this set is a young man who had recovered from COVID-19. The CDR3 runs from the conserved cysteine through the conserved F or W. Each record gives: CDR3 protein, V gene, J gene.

cdr3_aa: CAFARGETQYF; v_call: TRBV30; j_call: TRBJ2-5
cdr3_aa: CAISPGLAGLADTQYF; v_call: TRBV10-3; j_call: TRBJ2-3
cdr3_aa: CASREGTSETYEQYF; v_call: TRBV2; j_call: TRBJ2-7
cdr3_aa: CSVVVTGAENTEAFF; v_call: TRBV29-1; j_call: TRBJ1-1
cdr3_aa: CAWSVFQGGGQPQHF; v_call: TRBV30; j_call: TRBJ1-5
cdr3_aa: CSAGGGASGTYEQYF; v_call: TRBV20-1; j_call: TRBJ2-7
cdr3_aa: CASRSSYEQYF; v_call: TRBV25-1; j_call: TRBJ2-7
cdr3_aa: CAGQGLSNQPQHF; v_call: TRBV28; j_call: TRBJ1-5
cdr3_aa: CASSAPGTGDNEQFF; v_call: TRBV9; j_call: TRBJ2-1
cdr3_aa: CAWSTTSVYTGELFF; v_call: TRBV30; j_call: TRBJ2-2
cdr3_aa: CASSTGQGIQPQHF; v_call: TRBV28; j_call: TRBJ1-5
cdr3_aa: CASSTRRGTDTQYF; v_call: TRBV27; j_call: TRBJ2-3
cdr3_aa: CASSLYRGSNEKLFF; v_call: TRBV5-5; j_call: TRBJ1-4
cdr3_aa: CASSLRVGQGNSPLHF; v_call: TRBV7-8; j_call: TRBJ1-6
cdr3_aa: CASSQVPVEQSSGNTIYF; v_call: TRBV4-1; j_call: TRBJ1-3
cdr3_aa: CATTGVSGSRGETQYF; v_call: TRBV10-3; j_call: TRBJ2-5
cdr3_aa: CAIRTGTENEKLFF; v_call: TRBV10-3; j_call: TRBJ1-4
cdr3_aa: CASSQDLAGENTDTQYF; v_call: TRBV3-1/TRBV3-2; j_call: TRBJ2-3
cdr3_aa: CASRWDRGNEKLFF; v_call: TRBV7-9; j_call: TRBJ1-4
cdr3_aa: CAWSQSFDQPQHF; v_call: TRBV30; j_call: TRBJ1-5
cdr3_aa: CASSIAGQAGIYEQYF; v_call: TRBV7-2; j_call: TRBJ2-7
cdr3_aa: CASSLVGRSPPETQYF; v_call: TRBV28; j_call: TRBJ2-5
cdr3_aa: CASSGQGQGQPQHF; v_call: TRBV2; j_call: TRBJ1-5
cdr3_aa: CASSRLRESSGNTIYF; v_call: TRBV3-1/TRBV3-2; j_call: TRBJ1-3
cdr3_aa: CASSSVYGYTF; v_call: TRBV28; j_call: TRBJ1-2
cdr3_aa: CSVDWTGRNGYTF; v_call: TRBV29-1; j_call: TRBJ1-2
cdr3_aa: CASSEQTGLYNEQFF; v_call: TRBV7-9; j_call: TRBJ2-1
cdr3_aa: CASSSWTGNSPLHF; v_call: TRBV7-2; j_call: TRBJ1-6
cdr3_aa: CSVEDLGGSSSGELFF; v_call: TRBV29-1; j_call: TRBJ2-2
cdr3_aa: CASSLESGTGGVAFF; v_call: TRBV5-4; j_call: TRBJ1-1
cdr3_aa: CASSNPGGRALLGSYNEQFF; v_call: TRBV21-1; j_call: TRBJ2-1
cdr3_aa: CASSERITGIPHSPLHF; v_call: TRBV10-2; j_call: TRBJ1-6
cdr3_aa: CASSLTASSGNTIYF; v_call: TRBV5-1; j_call: TRBJ1-3
cdr3_aa: CASNRDRYTGELFF; v_call: TRBV27; j_call: TRBJ2-2
cdr3_aa: CASSAEGDRGGRDTQYF; v_call: TRBV7-8; j_call: TRBJ2-3
cdr3_aa: CASSPSTGDYTGELFF; v_call: TRBV5-1; j_call: TRBJ2-2
cdr3_aa: CASSLGGAGVAYEQYF; v_call: TRBV11-2; j_call: TRBJ2-7
cdr3_aa: CSSGTGANEQFF; v_call: TRBV29-1; j_call: TRBJ2-1
cdr3_aa: CASSSEGGTGYEQYF; v_call: TRBV7-2; j_call: TRBJ2-7
cdr3_aa: CASSLGGTGPYEQYF; v_call: TRBV5-1; j_call: TRBJ2-7
cdr3_aa: CASSKKKPGQANTEAFF; v_call: TRBV21-1; j_call: TRBJ1-1